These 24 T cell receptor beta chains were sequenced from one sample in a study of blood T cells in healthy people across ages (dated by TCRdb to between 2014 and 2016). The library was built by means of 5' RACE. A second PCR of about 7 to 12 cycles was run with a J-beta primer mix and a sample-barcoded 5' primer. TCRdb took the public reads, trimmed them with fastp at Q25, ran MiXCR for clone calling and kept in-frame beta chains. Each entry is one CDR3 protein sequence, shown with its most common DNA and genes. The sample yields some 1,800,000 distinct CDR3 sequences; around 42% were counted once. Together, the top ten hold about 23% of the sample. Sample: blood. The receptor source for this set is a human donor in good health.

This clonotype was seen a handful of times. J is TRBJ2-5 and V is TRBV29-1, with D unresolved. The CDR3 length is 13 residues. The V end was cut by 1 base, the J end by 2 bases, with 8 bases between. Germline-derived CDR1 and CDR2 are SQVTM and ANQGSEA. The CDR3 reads CSVEGRIQETQYF. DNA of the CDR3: TGCAGCGTTGAAGGTCGGATACAAGAGACCCAGTACTTC.

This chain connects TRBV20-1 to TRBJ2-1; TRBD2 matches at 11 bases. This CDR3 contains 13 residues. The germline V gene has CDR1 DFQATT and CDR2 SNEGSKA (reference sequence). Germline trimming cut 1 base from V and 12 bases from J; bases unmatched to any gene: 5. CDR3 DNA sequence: TGCAGTGCTAGAGGTAGCGGGGGGGCGGCGCAGTTCTTC. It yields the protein CSARGSGGAAQFF.

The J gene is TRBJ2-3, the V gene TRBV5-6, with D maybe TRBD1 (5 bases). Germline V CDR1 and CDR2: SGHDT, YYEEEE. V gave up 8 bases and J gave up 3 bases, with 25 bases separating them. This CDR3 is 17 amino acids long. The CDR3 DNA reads TGTGCCAGTCAGGGATATTATGCGACGGCGCCGACAGATACGCAGTATTTT. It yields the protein CASQGYYATAPTDTQYF.

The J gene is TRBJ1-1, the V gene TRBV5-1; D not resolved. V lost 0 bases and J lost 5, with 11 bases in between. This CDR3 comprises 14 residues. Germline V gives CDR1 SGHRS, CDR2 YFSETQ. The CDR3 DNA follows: TGCGCCAGCAGCTTGGATGATTCCGAAACTGAAGCTTTCTTT. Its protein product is CASSLDDSETEAFF.

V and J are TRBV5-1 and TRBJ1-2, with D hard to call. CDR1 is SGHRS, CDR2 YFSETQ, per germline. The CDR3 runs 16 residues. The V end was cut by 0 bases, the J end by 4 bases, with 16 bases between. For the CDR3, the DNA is TGCGCCAGCAGCTTGGGGGAAGCGGGTTTGGGCTATGGCTACACCTTC. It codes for CASSLGEAGLGYGYTF.

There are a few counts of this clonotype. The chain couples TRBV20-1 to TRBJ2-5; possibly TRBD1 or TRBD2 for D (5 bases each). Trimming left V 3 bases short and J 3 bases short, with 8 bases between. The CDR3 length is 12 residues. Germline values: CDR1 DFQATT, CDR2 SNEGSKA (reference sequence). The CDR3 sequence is CSASGTEETQYF. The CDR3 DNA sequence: TGCAGTGCTAGTGGGACGGAAGAGACCCAGTACTTC.

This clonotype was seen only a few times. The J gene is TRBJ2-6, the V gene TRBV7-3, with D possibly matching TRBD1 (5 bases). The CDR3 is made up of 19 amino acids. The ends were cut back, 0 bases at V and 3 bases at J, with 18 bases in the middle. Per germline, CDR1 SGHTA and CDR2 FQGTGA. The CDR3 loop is CASSLTEGRAWFGANVLTF. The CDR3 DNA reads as TGTGCCAGCAGCTTAACGGAAGGCAGGGCATGGTTTGGGGCCAACGTCCTGACTTTC.

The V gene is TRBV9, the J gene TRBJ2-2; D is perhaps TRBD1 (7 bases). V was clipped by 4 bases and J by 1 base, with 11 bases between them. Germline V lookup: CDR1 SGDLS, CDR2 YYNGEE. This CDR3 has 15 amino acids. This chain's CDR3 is CASSPRGENTGELFF. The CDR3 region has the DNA TGTGCCAGCAGCCCCAGGGGGGAGAACACCGGGGAGCTGTTTTTT.

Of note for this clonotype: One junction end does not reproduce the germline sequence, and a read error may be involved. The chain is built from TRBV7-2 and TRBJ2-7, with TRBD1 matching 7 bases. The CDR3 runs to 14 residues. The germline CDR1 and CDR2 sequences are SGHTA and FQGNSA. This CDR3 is CAGSRTLGGGEQYF. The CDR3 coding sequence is TGTGCCGGCAGCCGAACTCTAGGGGGCGGAGAGCAGTACTTC.

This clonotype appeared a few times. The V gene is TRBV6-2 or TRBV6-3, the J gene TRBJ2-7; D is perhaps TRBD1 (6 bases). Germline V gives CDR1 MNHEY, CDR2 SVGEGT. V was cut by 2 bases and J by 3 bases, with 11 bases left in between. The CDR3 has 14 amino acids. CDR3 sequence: CASSYDGQIYEQYF. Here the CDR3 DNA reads TGTGCCAGCAGTTACGACGGACAGATCTACGAGCAGTACTTC.

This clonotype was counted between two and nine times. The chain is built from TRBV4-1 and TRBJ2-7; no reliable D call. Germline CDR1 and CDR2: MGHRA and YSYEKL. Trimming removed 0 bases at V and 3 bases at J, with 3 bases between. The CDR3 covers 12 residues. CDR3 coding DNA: TGCGCCAGCAGCCAAGATGACTACGAGCAGTACTTC. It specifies CASSQDDYEQYF.

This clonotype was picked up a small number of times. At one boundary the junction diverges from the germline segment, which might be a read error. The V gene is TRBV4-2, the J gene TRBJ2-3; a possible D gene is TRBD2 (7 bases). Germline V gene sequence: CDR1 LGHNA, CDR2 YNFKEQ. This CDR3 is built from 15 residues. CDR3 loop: CAGSQGGGATDTQYF. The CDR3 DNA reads TGTGCCGGCAGCCAAGGAGGGGGGGCAACAGATACGCAGTATTTT.

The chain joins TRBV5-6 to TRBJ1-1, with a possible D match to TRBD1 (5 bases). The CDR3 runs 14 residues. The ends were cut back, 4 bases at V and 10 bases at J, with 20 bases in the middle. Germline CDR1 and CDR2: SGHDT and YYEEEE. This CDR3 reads CASSLGQSVLGAFF. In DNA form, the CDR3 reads TGTGCCAGCAGCCTCGGACAATCGGTCCTCGGAGCTTTCTTT.

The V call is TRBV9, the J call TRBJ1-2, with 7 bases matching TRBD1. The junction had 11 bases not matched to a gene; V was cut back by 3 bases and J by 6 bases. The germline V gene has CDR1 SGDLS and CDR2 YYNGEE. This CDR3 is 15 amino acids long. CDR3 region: CASSGTVTGADGYTF. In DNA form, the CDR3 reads TGTGCCAGCAGCGGGACAGTAACAGGGGCCGATGGCTACACCTTC.

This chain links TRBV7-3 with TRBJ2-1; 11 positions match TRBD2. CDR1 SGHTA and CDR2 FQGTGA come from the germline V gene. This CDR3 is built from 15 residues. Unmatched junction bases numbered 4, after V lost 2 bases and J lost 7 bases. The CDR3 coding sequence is TGTGCCAGCAGCTTACTAGCGGGGGGCTGTAATGAGCAGTTCTTC. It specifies CASSLLAGGCNEQFF.

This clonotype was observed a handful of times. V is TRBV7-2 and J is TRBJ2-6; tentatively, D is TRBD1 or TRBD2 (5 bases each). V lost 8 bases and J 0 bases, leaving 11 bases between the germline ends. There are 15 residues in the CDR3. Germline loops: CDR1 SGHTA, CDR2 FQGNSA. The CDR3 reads CASGHGVSGANVLTF. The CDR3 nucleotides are TGTGCCAGCGGACACGGGGTCTCTGGGGCCAACGTCCTGACTTTC. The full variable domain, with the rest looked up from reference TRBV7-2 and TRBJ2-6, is GAGVSQSPSNKVTEKGKDVELRCDPISGHTALYWYRQSLGQGLEFLIYFQGNSAPDKSGLPSDRFSAERTGGSVSTLTIQRTQQEDSAVYLCASGHGVSGANVLTFGAGSRLTVL.

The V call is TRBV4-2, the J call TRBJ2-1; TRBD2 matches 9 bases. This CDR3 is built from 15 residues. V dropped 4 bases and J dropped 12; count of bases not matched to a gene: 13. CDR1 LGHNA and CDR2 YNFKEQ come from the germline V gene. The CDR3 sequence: CASSPVSAGGTGQFF. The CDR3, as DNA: TGTGCCAGCAGCCCCGTGTCGGCGGGGGGGACCGGGCAGTTCTTC.

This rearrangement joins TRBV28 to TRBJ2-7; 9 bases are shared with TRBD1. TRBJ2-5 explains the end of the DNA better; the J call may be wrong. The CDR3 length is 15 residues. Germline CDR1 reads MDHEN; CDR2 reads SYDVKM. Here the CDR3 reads CASSFTGQGIGTQYF. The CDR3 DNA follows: TGTGCCAGCAGTTTTACGGGACAGGGTATAGGGACCCAGTACTTC.

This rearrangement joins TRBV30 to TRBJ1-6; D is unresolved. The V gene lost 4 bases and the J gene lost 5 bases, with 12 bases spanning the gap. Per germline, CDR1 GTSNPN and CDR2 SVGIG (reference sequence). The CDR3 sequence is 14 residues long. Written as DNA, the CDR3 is TGTGCCTGGACCGAGGGCGCCGATAATTCACCCCTCCACTTT. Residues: CAWTEGADNSPLHF.

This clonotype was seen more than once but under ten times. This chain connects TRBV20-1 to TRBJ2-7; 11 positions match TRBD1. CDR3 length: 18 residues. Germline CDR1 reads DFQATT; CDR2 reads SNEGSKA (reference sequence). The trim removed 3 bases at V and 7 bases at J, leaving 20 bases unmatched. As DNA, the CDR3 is TGCAGTGCTAGGGGACTTGGGACAGGGGGTAGGAGGTCGGTGGAGCAGTACTTC. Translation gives CSARGLGTGGRRSVEQYF.

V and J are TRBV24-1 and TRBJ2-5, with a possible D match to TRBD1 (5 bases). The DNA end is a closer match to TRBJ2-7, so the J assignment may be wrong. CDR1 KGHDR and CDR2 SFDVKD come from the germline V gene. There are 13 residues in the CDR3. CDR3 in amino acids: CATRAGLNYEQYF. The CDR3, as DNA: TGTGCCACCAGAGCAGGGCTGAACTACGAGCAGTACTTC.

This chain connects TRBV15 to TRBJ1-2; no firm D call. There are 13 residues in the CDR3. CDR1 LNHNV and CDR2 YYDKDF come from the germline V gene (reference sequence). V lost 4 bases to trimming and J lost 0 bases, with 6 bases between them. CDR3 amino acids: CATSKDSNYGYTF. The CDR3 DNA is TGTGCCACCAGCAAAGACTCTAACTATGGCTACACCTTC.

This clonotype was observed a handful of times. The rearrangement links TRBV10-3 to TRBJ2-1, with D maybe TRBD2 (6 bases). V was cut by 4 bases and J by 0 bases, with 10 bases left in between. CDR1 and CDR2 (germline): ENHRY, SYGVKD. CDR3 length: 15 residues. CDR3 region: CAISGGLGSYNEQFF. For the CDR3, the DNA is TGTGCCATCAGTGGGGGACTCGGCTCCTACAATGAGCAGTTCTTC.

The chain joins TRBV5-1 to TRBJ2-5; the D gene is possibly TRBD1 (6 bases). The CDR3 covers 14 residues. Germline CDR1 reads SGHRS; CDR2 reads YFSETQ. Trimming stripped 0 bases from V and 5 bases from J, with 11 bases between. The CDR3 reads CASSLGQAVETQYF. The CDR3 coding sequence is TGCGCCAGCAGCTTGGGACAGGCGGTCGAGACCCAGTACTTC.